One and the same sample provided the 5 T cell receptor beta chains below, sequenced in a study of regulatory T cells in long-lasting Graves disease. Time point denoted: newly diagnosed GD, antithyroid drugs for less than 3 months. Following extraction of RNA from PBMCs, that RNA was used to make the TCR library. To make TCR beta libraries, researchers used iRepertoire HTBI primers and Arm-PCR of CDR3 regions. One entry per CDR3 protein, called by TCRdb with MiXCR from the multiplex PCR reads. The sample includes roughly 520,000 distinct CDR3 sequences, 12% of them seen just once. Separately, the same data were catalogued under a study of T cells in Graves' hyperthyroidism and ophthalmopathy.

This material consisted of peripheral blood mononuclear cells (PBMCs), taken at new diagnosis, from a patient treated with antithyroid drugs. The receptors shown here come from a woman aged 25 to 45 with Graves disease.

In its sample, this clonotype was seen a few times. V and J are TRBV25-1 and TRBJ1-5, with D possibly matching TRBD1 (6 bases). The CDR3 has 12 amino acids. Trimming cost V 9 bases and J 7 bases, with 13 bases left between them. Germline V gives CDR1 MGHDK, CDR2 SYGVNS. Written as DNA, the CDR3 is TGTGCCAGTAACCAGGGGTTGCAGCCCCAGCATTTT. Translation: CASNQGLQPQHF.

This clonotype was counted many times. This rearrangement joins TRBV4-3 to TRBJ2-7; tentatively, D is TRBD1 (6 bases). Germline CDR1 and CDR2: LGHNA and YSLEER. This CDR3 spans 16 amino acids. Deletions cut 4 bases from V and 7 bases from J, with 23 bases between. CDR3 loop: CASSLNHPRAGEEQYF. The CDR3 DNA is TGCGCCAGCAGCCTAAACCACCCTAGGGCAGGGGAGGAGCAGTACTTC.

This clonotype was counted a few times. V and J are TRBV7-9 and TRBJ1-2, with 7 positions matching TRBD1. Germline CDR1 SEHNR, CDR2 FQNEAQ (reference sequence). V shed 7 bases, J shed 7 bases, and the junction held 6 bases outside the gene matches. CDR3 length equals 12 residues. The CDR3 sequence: CASNDREAGYTF. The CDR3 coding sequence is TGTGCCAGCAACGACAGGGAGGCTGGCTACACCTTC. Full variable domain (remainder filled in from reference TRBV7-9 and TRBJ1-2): DTGVSQNPRHKITKRGQNVTFRCDPISEHNRLYWYRQTLGQGPEFLTYFQNEAQLEKSRLLSDRFSAERPKGSFSTLEIQRTEQGDSAMYLCASNDREAGYTFGSGTRLTVV.

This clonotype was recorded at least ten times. The CDR3 nucleotides are TGTGCCAGCAGCTTAGAGATCTCCTACAATGAGCAGTTCTTC. Protein product: CASSLEISYNEQFF. The chain uses TRBV11-1 and TRBJ2-1, with D uncertain. CDR1 SGHAT and CDR2 FQDESV come from the germline V gene (reference sequence). Between the trimmed V and J ends, which lost 1 base and 0 bases, there was a span of 4 bases. The CDR3 is made up of 14 amino acids.

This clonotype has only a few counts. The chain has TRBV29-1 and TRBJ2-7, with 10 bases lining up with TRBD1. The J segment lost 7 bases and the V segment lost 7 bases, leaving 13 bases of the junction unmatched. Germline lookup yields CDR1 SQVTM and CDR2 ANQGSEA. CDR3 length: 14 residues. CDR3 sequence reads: CSALTGGSSTEQYF. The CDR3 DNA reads TGCAGCGCCCTGACAGGGGGCTCCTCTACTGAGCAGTACTTC.